One and the same sample provided the 28 T cell receptor beta chains below, sequenced in a study of T cells after yellow fever vaccination. MiXCR was run by TCRdb on the 5' RACE reads, yielding one entry per CDR3 protein. The sample consists of over 300,000 distinct CDR3 sequences, roughly 3.9% of them appearing once. The sequences come from PBMCs, collected 5 days after the yellow fever booster vaccination. The receptors were gathered from a young man who received the YFV17D yellow fever vaccine.

The rearrangement links TRBV5-1 to TRBJ2-3; 13 bases fit TRBD2. The CDR3 length is 17 residues. V was clipped by 4 bases and J by 2 bases; unmatched bases: 7. Germline CDR1 SGHRS, CDR2 YFSETQ. The CDR3: CASSPGTSGASTDTQYF. The DNA for the CDR3 is TGCGCCAGCAGCCCAGGGACTAGCGGGGCTTCCACAGATACGCAGTATTTT.

This clonotype has at least ten counts. The J gene is TRBJ2-7, the V gene TRBV5-1, with a tentative D call TRBD1 (6 bases). The CDR3 consists of 12 residues. Looked up from germline, CDR1 is SGHRS and CDR2 is YFSETQ. The germline V and J ends were trimmed by 4 bases and 4 bases, with 9 bases remaining between them. CDR3 protein: CASSRTAYEQYF. The CDR3 nucleotides are TGCGCCAGCAGCAGGACAGCTTACGAGCAGTACTTC.

This clonotype was seen more than once but under ten times. The chain carries TRBV29-1 and TRBJ2-5, with D tentatively TRBD1 (5 bases). The germline V gene has CDR1 SQVTM and CDR2 ANQGSEA. The CDR3 sequence is 11 residues long. V dropped 8 bases and J dropped 2 bases, with 9 bases sitting between them. The chain's CDR3 is CSSRTQETQYF. The DNA for the CDR3 is TGCAGCTCCCGGACACAAGAGACCCAGTACTTC.

Many counts were recorded for this clonotype. The J gene is TRBJ1-2, the V gene TRBV6-5, with 8 nucleotides matching TRBD1. Germline V gene data show CDR1 as MNHEY and CDR2 as SVGAGI. Germline trimming cut 3 bases from V and 8 bases from J; bases unmatched to any gene: 11. There are 15 residues in the CDR3. DNA for the CDR3: TGTGCCAGCAGTTATTGGGACAGGAGTGATGGGGGCTACACCTTC. It is translated as CASSYWDRSDGGYTF.

This clonotype showed up just a few times. The chain couples TRBV5-1 to TRBJ2-3; 8 nucleotides align to TRBD1. The CDR3 sequence is 16 residues long. Germline V lookup: CDR1 SGHRS, CDR2 YFSETQ. J was trimmed by 2 bases and V by 5 bases; bases with no gene match: 10. The CDR3 DNA reads TGCGCCAGCAGGATAAAGGACAGGGCCTCCACAGATACGCAGTATTTT. Translation: CASRIKDRASTDTQYF.

This chain connects TRBV18 to TRBJ2-7, with 11 bases fitting TRBD2. Germline V gene data show CDR1 as KGHSH and CDR2 as LQKENI. Germline trimming cut 6 bases from V and 4 bases from J; bases unmatched to any gene: 8. This CDR3 spans 15 amino acids. The CDR3 loop reads CASSLSGGAGYEQYF. CDR3 nucleotides: TGTGCCAGCTCGCTTAGCGGGGGGGCCGGGTACGAGCAGTACTTC.

This clonotype was recorded a few times. This chain connects TRBV4-3 to TRBJ2-3; 12 bases line up with TRBD2. Germline V gene data show CDR1 as LGHNA and CDR2 as YSLEER. This CDR3 spans 17 amino acids. Trimming at V came to 1 base and at J to 7 bases, leaving 9 bases not matched to a gene. The CDR3 DNA sequence: TGCGCCAGCAGCCAAGTCGCGGCTAGCGGGGGGGGTTATACGCAGTATTTT. Translated: CASSQVAASGGGYTQYF.

This clonotype was detected only a few times. The rearrangement joins TRBV23-1 to TRBJ2-2; D ambiguous. TRBV23-1 is recorded as an ORF, its role being uncertain. The CDR3 totals 17 residues. Between the trimmed V and J ends, which lost 0 bases and 0 bases, there was a span of 11 bases. In nucleotides, the CDR3 is TGCGCCAGCAGTCAATCGACCAGGCCGGCGAACACCGGGGAGCTGTTTTTT. Its translation is CASSQSTRPANTGELFF.

The rearrangement joins TRBV6-5 to TRBJ1-2, with no clear D. Germline lookup yields CDR1 MNHEY and CDR2 SVGAGI. The CDR3 totals 14 residues. Trimming took 2 bases from V and 3 from J, leaving 10 bases between them. The CDR3: CASSYLASDYGYTF. The CDR3 region has the DNA TGTGCCAGCAGTTACCTGGCGAGTGACTATGGCTACACCTTC.

This clonotype was picked up a small number of times. The chain uses TRBV21-1 and TRBJ2-1. TRBV21-1 corresponds to a pseudogene. The length of the CDR3 is 15 residues. The CDR3 here is CASRNRLSSYNEQFF. The CDR3 DNA follows: TGTGCCAGCAGAAACAGGCTGAGCTCCTACAATGAGCAGTTCTTC.

The chain has TRBV5-1 and TRBJ2-5; D tentatively reads TRBD1 or TRBD2 (6 bases each). The CDR3 extends over 15 amino acids. Germline V lookup: CDR1 SGHRS, CDR2 YFSETQ. The germline V and J ends were trimmed by 4 bases and 4 bases, with 17 bases remaining between them. The CDR3 is CASSPLVGGGETQYF. The DNA of the CDR3 is TGCGCCAGCAGCCCCCTCGTGGGGGGCGGAGAGACCCAGTACTTC.

This clonotype occurred a few times. The V call is TRBV23-1, the J call TRBJ2-1, with TRBD1 matching over 11 bases. TRBV23-1 is an ORF, with its function uncertain. The CDR3 extends over 15 amino acids. V gave up 5 bases and J gave up 9 bases; unmatched junction bases: 9. The CDR3 loop reads CASSLGDRGGVEQFF. The DNA of the CDR3 is TGCGCCAGCAGTTTGGGGGACAGGGGGGGCGTTGAGCAGTTCTTC.

This clonotype has just a few counts. The chain combines TRBV19 with TRBJ2-1, with 10 bases identical to TRBD2. V dropped 6 bases and J dropped 4; count of bases not matched to a gene: 6. Germline CDR1 and CDR2: LNHDA and SQIVND (reference sequence). The CDR3 length is 15 residues. The CDR3 sequence is CASSRTSGQYNEQFF. DNA of the CDR3: TGTGCCAGTAGCAGGACTAGCGGACAATACAATGAGCAGTTCTTC.

J is TRBJ1-2 and V is TRBV3-1; TRBD1 might be the D (6 bases). This CDR3 contains 13 residues. V lost 4 bases and J 4 bases, leaving 10 bases between the germline ends. Germline CDR1 and CDR2: LGHDT and YNNKEL (reference sequence). CDR3 sequence (DNA): TGTGCCAGCAGCCCACAGGGACGCTATGGCTACACCTTC. Translation gives CASSPQGRYGYTF.

The chain recombines TRBV11-2 with TRBJ2-7, with 7 bases that match TRBD1. The junction had 7 bases not matched to a gene; V was cut back by 1 base and J by 4 bases. The germline gives CDR1 SGHAT, CDR2 FQNNGV. The CDR3 is 15 residues long. CDR3 in DNA: TGTGCCAGCAGCTTAGGTCCCACAGGGGAATACGAGCAGTACTTC. This sequence encodes CASSLGPTGEYEQYF.

The rearrangement uses TRBV6-2 or TRBV6-3 and TRBJ1-1, with 7 bases that match TRBD1. This CDR3 is 14 amino acids long. V shed 0 bases and J 3 bases; nucleotides not matched to a gene: 1. The germline V gene has CDR1 MNHEY and CDR2 SVGEGT. CDR3 protein: CASSYSDRDTEAFF. The CDR3 nucleotides are TGTGCCAGCAGTTACTCTGACAGGGACACTGAAGCTTTCTTT.

The genes are TRBV20-1 and TRBJ1-5; D possibly corresponds to TRBD1 (6 bases). The germline V and J ends were trimmed by 6 bases and 7 bases, with 13 bases remaining between them. This CDR3 is built from 12 residues. Looked up from germline, CDR1 is DFQATT and CDR2 is SNEGSKA (reference sequence). DNA for the CDR3: TGCAGTGCCAGGGGTATTGGGCAGCCCCAGCATTTT. Encoded protein: CSARGIGQPQHF.

This CDR3 is CASSQLHEKLFF. Written as DNA, the CDR3 is TGTGCCAGCAGCCAGTTACATGAAAAACTGTTTTTT. The chain employs TRBV4-2 and TRBJ1-4; no definite D call. The germline V gene encodes CDR1 LGHNA and CDR2 YNFKEQ. This CDR3 has 12 residues. The ends were cut back, 3 bases at V and 6 bases at J, with 5 bases in the middle.

This clonotype has a handful of counts. CDR3 region: CASKPGPNTGELFF. As DNA, the CDR3 is TGTGCCAGTAAACCGGGCCCGAACACCGGGGAGCTGTTTTTT. The chain joins TRBV19 to TRBJ2-2; D gene uncertain. The germline gives CDR1 LNHDA, CDR2 SQIVND (reference sequence). V was pared by 7 bases and J by 0 bases, with 9 bases between. The CDR3 is 14 amino acids.

This clonotype has more than one count but fewer than ten. The rearrangement links TRBV4-3 to TRBJ1-6; D might be TRBD1 (5 bases). The germline V gene encodes CDR1 LGHNA and CDR2 YSLEER. The germline V and J ends were trimmed by 0 bases and 9 bases, with 18 bases remaining between them. There are 17 residues in the CDR3. The CDR3 DNA is TGCGCCAGCAGCCAAGATCGGCAGGGAGGAACGTTTTCACCCCTCCACTTT. As protein: CASSQDRQGGTFSPLHF.

This clonotype appeared many times. The chain has TRBV5-5 and TRBJ2-3; tentative D call: TRBD1 (6 bases). The ends were cut back, 2 bases at V and 0 bases at J, with 16 bases in the middle. Looked up from germline, CDR1 is SGHKS and CDR2 is YYEKEE (reference sequence). The CDR3 loop spans 17 amino acids. The CDR3 protein is CASSFGPRQASTDTQYF. DNA for the CDR3: TGTGCCAGCAGCTTTGGGCCAAGACAGGCGAGCACAGATACGCAGTATTTT.

The rearrangement joins TRBV6-1 to TRBJ1-5; a possible D gene is TRBD1 (5 bases). This CDR3 has 14 residues. Germline lookup yields CDR1 MNHNS and CDR2 SASEGT. Deletions cut 6 bases from V and 11 bases from J, with 20 bases between. The CDR3 loop reads CASRLTGGGEAQHF. The CDR3 coding sequence is TGTGCCAGCAGGCTCACCGGGGGAGGAGAGGCCCAGCATTTT.

The V gene is TRBV2, the J gene TRBJ1-2; 11 bases fit TRBD1. Germline CDR1 is SNHLY and CDR2 is FYNNEI. This CDR3 spans 14 amino acids. Trimming took 6 bases from V and 5 from J; bases not matched to a gene: 5. In DNA, the CDR3 is TGTGCCAGCAGGGGGGACAGGGGGACGTATGGCTACACCTTC. Translating gives CASRGDRGTYGYTF.

This clonotype was counted a few times. This chain connects TRBV14 to TRBJ2-1; TRBD2 matches at 10 bases. Germline V lookup: CDR1 SGHDN, CDR2 FVKESK. V shed 4 bases and J 5 bases; nucleotides not matched to a gene: 8. The CDR3 is 16 residues long. The CDR3 DNA sequence: TGTGCCAGCAGCCCCGGCGGTAGCGGGGGGCACAATGAGCAGTTCTTC. Its translation is CASSPGGSGGHNEQFF.

The rearrangement joins TRBV3-1 to TRBJ2-1; 13 bases align to TRBD2. The CDR3 contains 19 residues. Trimming cost V 2 bases and J 1 base; bases outside gene matches: 8. Germline assignment: CDR1 LGHDT and CDR2 YNNKEL (reference sequence). The CDR3 here is CASSQLLGLAGKSYNEQFF. CDR3 coding DNA: TGTGCCAGCAGCCAACTTTTGGGACTAGCGGGGAAGTCCTACAATGAGCAGTTCTTC.

This clonotype came up a few times. The chain employs TRBV12-3 or TRBV12-4 and TRBJ2-3; TRBD1 agrees at 11 bases. This CDR3 has 17 amino acids. V gave up 1 base and J gave up 3 bases; unmatched junction bases: 6. The chain's CDR3 is CASSLDRTGGITDTQYF. In nucleotides, the CDR3 is TGTGCCAGCAGTTTAGATCGGACAGGGGGCATTACAGATACGCAGTATTTT.

The chain links TRBV4-1 to TRBJ1-6; D call uncertain. Trimming removed 0 bases at V and 8 bases at J, with 17 bases between. The CDR3 covers 17 residues. Per the germline V gene, CDR1 is MGHRA and CDR2 is YSYEKL. The CDR3 DNA sequence: TGCGCCAGCAGCCAAGATTTCGCGGCAAGCCCGTATTCACCCCTCCACTTT. Translation gives CASSQDFAASPYSPLHF.

This clonotype has more than one count but fewer than ten. The V and J genes are TRBV30 and TRBJ1-6; the D is unclear. V shed 0 bases and J shed 9 bases, with 6 bases lying between them. Germline loops: CDR1 GTSNPN, CDR2 SVGIG (reference sequence). This CDR3 region has 12 residues. The CDR3 coding sequence is TGTGCCTGGAGTGTAAACGCTTCACCCCTCCACTTT. It encodes CAWSVNASPLHF.